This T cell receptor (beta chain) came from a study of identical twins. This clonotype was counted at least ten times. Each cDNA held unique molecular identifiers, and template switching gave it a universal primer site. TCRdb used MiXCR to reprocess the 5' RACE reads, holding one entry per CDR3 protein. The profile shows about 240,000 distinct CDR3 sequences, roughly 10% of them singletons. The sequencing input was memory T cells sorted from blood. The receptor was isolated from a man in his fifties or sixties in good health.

CDR3 bases: TGTGCCAGCAGCCTTCAGGCGGGAGGGGCCCCCTACGAGCAGTACTTC. It is translated as CASSLQAGGAPYEQYF. This sequence joins TRBV9 and TRBJ2-7; 9 bases match TRBD2. Per germline, CDR1 SGDLS and CDR2 YYNGEE. The ends lost 4 bases at V and 2 bases at J; junction bases unmatched: 10. The CDR3 sequence is 16 residues long.